The 16 T cell receptor beta chains reported below all come from one sample, sequenced in a study of blood T cell repertoires in COVID-19. Profiled with immunoSEQ multiplex PCR; TCRdb holds only in-frame clones, not every one. The sample lists a few hundred thousand clones; 70% to 85% were seen once. The sequencing input was peripheral blood. The receptors derive from a woman aged 40 to 50 who had recovered from COVID-19.

This chain joins TRBV12-3 or TRBV12-4 and TRBJ2-1, with a tentative D call TRBD1 (5 bases). The CDR3 runs to 13 residues. V lost 6 bases and J lost 12, with 18 bases in between. CDR3 loop: CASRPTESLPQFF. The CDR3 coding sequence is TGTGCCAGCAGACCGACAGAAAGTTTACCGCAGTTCTTC.

The chain is built from TRBV5-6 and TRBJ1-1; tentative D call: TRBD1 (5 bases). The ends were cut back, 0 bases at V and 5 bases at J, with 11 bases in the middle. Germline CDR1 SGHDT, CDR2 YYEEEE. The CDR3 is 14 residues long. The CDR3 is CASSLVPGGTEAFF. Here the CDR3 DNA reads TGTGCCAGCAGCTTGGTTCCCGGGGGGACTGAAGCTTTCTTT. The entire variable domain, with the rest obtained from reference TRBV5-6 and TRBJ1-1, is as follows: DAGVTQSPTHLIKTRGQQVTLRCSPKSGHDTVSWYQQALGQGPQFIFQYYEEEERQRGNFPDRFSGHQFPNYSSELNVNALLLGDSALYLCASSLVPGGTEAFFGQGTRLTVV.

The chain uses TRBV11-3 and TRBJ2-7, with D perhaps matching TRBD2 (6 bases). V was shortened by 5 bases and J by 4 bases, with 18 bases between the two germline ends. CDR3 length: 15 amino acids. CDR1 is SGHNT, CDR2 YENEEA, per germline. The CDR3 coding sequence is TGTGCCAGCAGCCCCACTAGCCGGACCTCGTACGAGCAGTACTTC. This codes for CASSPTSRTSYEQYF. Full variable domain (remainder filled in from reference TRBV11-3 and TRBJ2-7): EAGVVQSPRYKIIEKKQPVAFWCNPISGHNTLYWYLQNLGQGPELLIRYENEEAVDDSQLPKDRFSAERLKGVDSTLKIQPAELGDSAVYLCASSPTSRTSYEQYFGPGTRLTVT.

CDR3 in DNA: TGTGCCAGCAGTCGGGACAGCCAAGGCTCTGGCTACACCTTC. This encodes CASSRDSQGSGYTF. The J gene is TRBJ1-2, the V gene TRBV25-1, with 7 nucleotides matching TRBD1. The CDR3 sequence is 14 residues long. Germline V CDR1 and CDR2: MGHDK, SYGVNS. Trimming took 5 bases from V and 7 from J; bases not matched to a gene: 10.

The chain carries TRBV10-1 and TRBJ2-3; 9 bases are a match to TRBD2. The ends lost 6 bases at V and 1 base at J; junction bases unmatched: 14. Germline V lookup: CDR1 WNHNN, CDR2 SYGVQD (reference sequence). The CDR3 contains 18 residues. The CDR3: CASSQRGTSLACTDTQYF. The CDR3 nucleotides are TGCGCCAGCAGCCAGAGGGGGACTAGCTTGGCCTGCACAGATACGCAGTATTTT.

For the CDR3, the DNA is TGTGCCTGGAGTGCCTATGAGGGAATCAATTCACCCCTCCACTTT. This encodes CAWSAYEGINSPLHF. V is TRBV30 and J is TRBJ1-6; D call uncertain. The CDR3 sequence is 15 residues long. Germline V gene data show CDR1 as GTSNPN and CDR2 as SVGIG (reference sequence). V lost 1 base and J lost 7, with 14 bases in between.

This clone was seen only once. This chain uses TRBV5-6 with TRBJ2-5, with D perhaps matching TRBD1 (5 bases). CDR1 and CDR2 from the germline V gene are SGHDT and YYEEEE. Trimming took 4 bases from V and 1 from J, leaving 14 bases between them. The CDR3 totals 15 residues. In DNA form, the CDR3 reads TGTGCCAGCAGCACGTTACAGGCGTTCCAAGAGACCCAGTACTTC. Amino acid sequence: CASSTLQAFQETQYF.

This clone came up a few times. V is TRBV6-5 and J is TRBJ1-6, with a tentative D call TRBD1 (5 bases). CDR1 MNHEY and CDR2 SVGAGI come from the germline V gene. Trimming cost V 7 bases and J 10 bases, with 14 bases left between them. The CDR3 totals 13 residues. The CDR3 loop reads CASKRGGGSPLHF. As DNA, the CDR3 is TGTGCCAGCAAACGGGGGGGAGGGTCACCCCTCCACTTT.

The chain joins TRBV6-4 to TRBJ2-7; 7 nucleotides align to TRBD1. Germline CDR1 reads MRHNA; CDR2 reads SNTAGT. V dropped 4 bases and J dropped 0; count of bases not matched to a gene: 9. CDR3 length: 16 amino acids. The CDR3 region is CASSAYRQGSSYEQYF. CDR3 nucleotides: TGTGCCAGCAGTGCCTACCGACAGGGAAGCTCCTACGAGCAGTACTTC.

The J gene is TRBJ1-2, the V gene TRBV5-1; D ambiguous. V was clipped by 0 bases and J by 8 bases, with 17 bases between them. The germline CDR1 and CDR2 sequences are SGHRS and YFSETQ. This CDR3 is 15 amino acids long. CDR3 nucleotides: TGCGCCAGCAGCTTGGCGCCCTTAGAGGCACGGGGCTACACCTTC. It is translated as CASSLAPLEARGYTF.

The chain couples TRBV29-1 to TRBJ1-2; D uncertain. The CDR3 length is 12 residues. Trimming took 3 bases from V and 3 from J, leaving 8 bases between them. CDR1 is SQVTM and CDR2 is ANQGSEA in the germline V gene. CDR3 residues: CSVDNGDYGYTF. CDR3 nucleotide sequence: TGCAGCGTTGACAACGGGGACTATGGCTACACCTTC.

This chain connects TRBV5-1 to TRBJ1-4, with 8 nucleotides matching TRBD1. V lost 8 bases, J lost 0 bases, and 12 bases stayed unmatched. The CDR3 sequence is 17 residues long. Germline CDR1 and CDR2: SGHRS and YFSETQ. The CDR3 reads CARNRRTGLATNEKLFF. The CDR3 bases are TGCGCCAGAAACCGAAGGACAGGGCTCGCAACTAATGAAAAACTGTTTTTT.

V gene TRBV2 combines with J gene TRBJ1-4; 11 nucleotides agree with TRBD1. The junction had 7 bases not matched to a gene; V was cut back by 7 bases and J by 6 bases. Germline lookup yields CDR1 SNHLY and CDR2 FYNNEI. The CDR3 runs to 15 residues. CDR3 coding DNA: TGTGCCAGCACTGCTCGGACAGGGGGCGATGAAAAACTGTTTTTT. It specifies CASTARTGGDEKLFF.

The V and J genes are TRBV5-1 and TRBJ1-2; a possible D gene is TRBD1 (6 bases). Germline CDR1 is SGHRS and CDR2 is YFSETQ. Trimming took 0 bases from V and 4 from J, leaving 10 bases between them. This CDR3 has 14 amino acids. In DNA, the CDR3 is TGCGCCAGCAGCTTGGGAACAGGGTTCTATGGCTACACCTTC. It specifies CASSLGTGFYGYTF.

This CDR3 is CASSDDRGNTEAFF. CDR3 DNA: TGTGCCAGCAGTGATGACAGGGGAAACACTGAAGCTTTCTTT. This sequence joins TRBV6-1 and TRBJ1-1; 8 positions agree with TRBD1. Germline V gives CDR1 MNHNS, CDR2 SASEGT. The ends lost 3 bases at V and 2 bases at J; junction bases unmatched: 2. There are 14 residues in the CDR3.

By sample share, this clone is medium-sized. This chain connects TRBV28 to TRBJ1-2; D ambiguous. Trimming took off 4 bases at V and 4 bases at J, with 4 bases between the two ends. This CDR3 region has 11 residues. Germline CDR1 and CDR2: MDHEN and SYDVKM. The CDR3 region has the DNA TGTGCCAGCAGTTCATCCTATGGCTACACCTTC. Protein: CASSSSYGYTF.